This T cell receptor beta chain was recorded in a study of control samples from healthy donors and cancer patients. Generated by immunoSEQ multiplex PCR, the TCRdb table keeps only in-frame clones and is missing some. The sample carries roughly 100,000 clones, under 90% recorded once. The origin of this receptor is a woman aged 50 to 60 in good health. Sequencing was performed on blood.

CDR3 sequence (DNA): TGTGCCAGTAGTCCGGGACAGAAAGACTATGGCTACACCTTC. Translation gives CASSPGQKDYGYTF. V and J are TRBV19 and TRBJ1-2; 7 bases fit TRBD1. Trimming removed 5 bases from V and 3 bases from J; junction bases left unmatched: 6. CDR3 length: 14 residues. CDR1 and CDR2 from the germline V gene are LNHDA and SQIVND (reference sequence). The full variable domain, rest sourced from reference TRBV19 and TRBJ1-2, is DGGITQSPKYLFRKEGQNVTLSCEQNLNHDAMYWYRQDPGQGLRLIYYSQIVNDFQKGDIAEGYSVSREKKESFPLTVTSAQKNPTAFYLCASSPGQKDYGYTFGSGTRLTVV.